This T cell receptor (beta chain) came from a study of regulatory T cells in long-lasting Graves disease. The CDR3 extends over 12 amino acids. Germline assignment: CDR1 SGDLS and CDR2 YYNGEE. V shed 3 bases and J shed 8 bases, with 8 bases lying between them. Building of the TCR beta libraries involved iRepertoire HTBI primers and Arm-PCR of CDR3 regions. TCRdb fed the multiplex PCR reads into MiXCR, producing one record per CDR3 protein. The sample contains over 300,000 distinct CDR3 sequences, around a fifth of which appear only once. The time point here: persistent/refractory GD, antithyroid drugs over 5 years with positive TRAb. Isolated PBMC RNA provided the starting material for the TCR library. This clonotype was detected only a few times.

The specimen was peripheral blood mononuclear cells (PBMCs), collected when the disease was refractory, from a patient treated with antithyroid drugs. V is TRBV9 and J is TRBJ1-4; D perhaps matches TRBD1 (5 bases). This TCR was sampled from a female donor with Graves disease. CDR3 DNA: TGTGCCAGCAGCGCGGGGGAGGAAAAACTGTTTTTT. As protein: CASSAGEEKLFF.